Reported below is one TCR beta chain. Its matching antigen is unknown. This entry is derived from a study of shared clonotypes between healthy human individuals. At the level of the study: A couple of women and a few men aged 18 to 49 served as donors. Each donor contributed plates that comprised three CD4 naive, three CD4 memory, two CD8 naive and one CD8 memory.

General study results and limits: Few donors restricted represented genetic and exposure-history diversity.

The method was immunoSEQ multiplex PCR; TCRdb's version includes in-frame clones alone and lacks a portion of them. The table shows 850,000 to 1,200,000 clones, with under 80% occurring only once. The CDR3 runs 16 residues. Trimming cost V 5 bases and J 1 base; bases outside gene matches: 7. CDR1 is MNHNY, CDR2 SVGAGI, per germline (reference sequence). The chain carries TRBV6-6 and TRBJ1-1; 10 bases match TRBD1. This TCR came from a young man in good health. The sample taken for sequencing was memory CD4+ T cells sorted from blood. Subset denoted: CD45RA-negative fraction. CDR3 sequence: CASSRRTGGSNTEAFF. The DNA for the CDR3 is TGTGCCAGCAGTCGCCGGACAGGGGGTTCGAACACTGAAGCTTTCTTT.